This T cell receptor (beta chain) derives from a study of blood T cell repertoires in COVID-19. V lost 3 bases, J lost 5 bases, and 8 bases lay in between. The CDR3 contains 13 residues. In germline, CDR1 is SGHAT, CDR2 FQDESV (reference sequence). Sequencing was performed with immunoSEQ multiplex PCR; in TCRdb, only in-frame clones are kept and a portion is missing. This sample has over 100,000 clones, with 80% found just once. This clonotype was sampled from a man in his sixties with active or convalescent COVID-19. The chain couples TRBV11-1 to TRBJ1-5; no firm D call. Source material: peripheral blood. Here the CDR3 reads CASSLFPDQPQHF. The DNA for the CDR3 is TGTGCCAGCAGCTTGTTTCCCGATCAGCCCCAGCATTTT.